This T cell receptor beta chain was recorded in a study of T cell changes during pregnancy in multiple sclerosis. This table comes from immunoSEQ multiplex PCR, and its TCRdb copy is limited to in-frame clones, with some not included. There are over 100,000 clones in the sample; approximately 90% occur only once, and more than 1.5% lies in the top ten. This CDR3 is built from 9 residues. V was clipped by 9 bases and J by 14 bases, with 11 bases between them. Germline loops: CDR1 SGDLS, CDR2 YYNGEE. This material consisted of peripheral blood, taken in the third trimester of pregnancy. The J gene is TRBJ1-4, the V gene TRBV9; D is uncertain. The TCR sequence derives from a female donor with multiple sclerosis, enrolled in a pregnancy study. The CDR3, as DNA: TGTGCCACCCTAGGTCGGCTGTTTTTT. It is translated as CATLGRLFF.